This T cell receptor beta chain was captured in a study of control samples from healthy donors and cancer patients. Data came from immunoSEQ multiplex PCR; TCRdb stores just in-frame clones and leaves some out. Here the sample spans 120,000 or so clones, more than 85% being singletons. The sequence was collected from a woman younger than 35 in good health. Material for sequencing was blood.

Here the CDR3 DNA reads TGTGCCAGCAGCTTAGTAGTCTGGTACTACGAGCAGTACTTC. Residues: CASSLVVWYYEQYF. V and J are TRBV7-2 and TRBJ2-7; D remains ambiguous. The V end was cut by 1 base, the J end by 3 bases, with 10 bases between. The CDR3 is 14 residues long. The germline V gene encodes CDR1 SGHTA and CDR2 FQGNSA.